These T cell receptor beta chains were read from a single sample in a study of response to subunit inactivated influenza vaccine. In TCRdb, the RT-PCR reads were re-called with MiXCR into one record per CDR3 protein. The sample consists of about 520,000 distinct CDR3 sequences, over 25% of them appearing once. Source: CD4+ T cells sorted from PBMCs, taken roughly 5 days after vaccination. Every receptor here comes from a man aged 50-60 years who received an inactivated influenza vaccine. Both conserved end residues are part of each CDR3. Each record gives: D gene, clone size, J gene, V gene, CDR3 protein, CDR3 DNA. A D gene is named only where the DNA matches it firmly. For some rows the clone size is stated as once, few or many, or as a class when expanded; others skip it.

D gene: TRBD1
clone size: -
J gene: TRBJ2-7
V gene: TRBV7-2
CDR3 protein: CASSPGQTTREQYF
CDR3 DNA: TGTGCCAGCAGCCCGGGACAGACGACTCGCGAGCAGTACTTC

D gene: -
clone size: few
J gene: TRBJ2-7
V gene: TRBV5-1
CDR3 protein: CASSFFRSGNPYEQYF
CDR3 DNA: TGCGCCAGCAGCTTCTTCAGGTCGGGAAATCCCTACGAGCAGTACTTC

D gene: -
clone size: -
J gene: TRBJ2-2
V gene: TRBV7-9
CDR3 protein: CASSSISTGELFF
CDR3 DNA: TGTGCCAGCAGCTCCATCTCGACCGGGGAGCTGTTTTTT

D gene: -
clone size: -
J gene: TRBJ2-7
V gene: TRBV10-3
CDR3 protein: CAISEEWGDVYEQYF
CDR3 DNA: TGTGCCATCAGTGAGGAGTGGGGAGACGTCTACGAGCAGTACTTC

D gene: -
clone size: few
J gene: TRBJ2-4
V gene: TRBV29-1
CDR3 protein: CSVVGGLGRGAKNIQYF
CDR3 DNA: TGCAGCGTTGTAGGGGGGCTCGGTCGTGGGGCCAAAAACATTCAGTACTTC

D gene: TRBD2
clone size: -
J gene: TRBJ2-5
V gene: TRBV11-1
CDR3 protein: CASSLVWTSGAAGETQYF
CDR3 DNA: TGTGCCAGCAGCTTAGTCTGGACTAGCGGAGCGGCGGGGGAGACCCAGTACTTC

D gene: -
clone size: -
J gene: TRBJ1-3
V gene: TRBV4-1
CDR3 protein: CASSIGTGNTIYF
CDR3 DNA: TGCGCCAGCAGCATTGGGACTGGAAACACCATATATTTT

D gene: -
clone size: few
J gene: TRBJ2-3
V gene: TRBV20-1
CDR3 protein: CSARVTGNTDTQYF
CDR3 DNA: TGCAGTGCTAGAGTTACCGGTAACACAGATACGCAGTATTTT

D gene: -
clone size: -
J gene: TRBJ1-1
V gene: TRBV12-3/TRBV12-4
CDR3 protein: CASTRELNTEAFF
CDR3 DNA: TGTGCCAGCACCCGGGAGTTGAACACTGAAGCTTTCTTT

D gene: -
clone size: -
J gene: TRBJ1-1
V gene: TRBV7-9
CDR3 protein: CASSLDIGTEAFF
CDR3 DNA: TGTGCCAGCAGCTTAGATATCGGCACTGAAGCTTTCTTT

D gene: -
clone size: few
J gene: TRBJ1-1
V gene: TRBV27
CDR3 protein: CASRPAAWTEAFF
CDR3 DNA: TGTGCCAGCAGGCCCGCCGCATGGACTGAAGCTTTCTTT

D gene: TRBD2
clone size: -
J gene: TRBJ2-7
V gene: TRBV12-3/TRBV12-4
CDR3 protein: CASSLFSRGAYEQYF
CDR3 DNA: TGTGCCAGCAGTTTATTTTCGCGGGGGGCCTACGAGCAGTACTTC

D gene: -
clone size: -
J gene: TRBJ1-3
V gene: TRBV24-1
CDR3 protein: CATLDRDSGNTIYF
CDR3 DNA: TGTGCCACCCTCGATAGAGACTCTGGAAACACCATATATTTT

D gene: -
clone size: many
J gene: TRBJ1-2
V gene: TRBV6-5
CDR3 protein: CASSYSTRGGLGYTF
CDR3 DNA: TGTGCCAGCAGTTACTCGACGAGGGGGGGTCTCGGCTACACCTTC

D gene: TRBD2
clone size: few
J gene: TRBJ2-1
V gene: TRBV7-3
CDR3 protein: CASSPHGLAGGAEQFF
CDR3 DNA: TGTGCCAGCAGCCCCCACGGACTAGCGGGAGGGGCTGAGCAGTTCTTC

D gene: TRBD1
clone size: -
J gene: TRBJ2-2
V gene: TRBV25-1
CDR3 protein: CASSEWTGENTGELFF
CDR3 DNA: TGTGCCAGCAGTGAATGGACAGGGGAAAACACCGGGGAGCTGTTTTTT

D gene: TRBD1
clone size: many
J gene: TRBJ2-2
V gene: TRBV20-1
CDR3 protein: CSARQGAIRTGELFF
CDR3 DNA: TGCAGTGCCAGACAGGGGGCAATTAGGACCGGGGAGCTGTTTTTT

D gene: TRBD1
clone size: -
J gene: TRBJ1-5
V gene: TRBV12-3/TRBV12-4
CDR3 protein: CASSLAGTGHQPQHF
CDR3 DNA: TGTGCCAGCAGTTTAGCCGGGACAGGGCATCAGCCCCAGCATTTT

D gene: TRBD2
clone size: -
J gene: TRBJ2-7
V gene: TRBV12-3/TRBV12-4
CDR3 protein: CASSLMGGSAYEQYF
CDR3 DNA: TGTGCCAGCAGTTTAATGGGAGGGTCAGCCTACGAGCAGTACTTC

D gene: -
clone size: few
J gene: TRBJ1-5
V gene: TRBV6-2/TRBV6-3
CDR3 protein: CASSYLSNQPQHF
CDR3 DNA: TGTGCCAGCAGTTATCTCAGCAATCAGCCCCAGCATTTT

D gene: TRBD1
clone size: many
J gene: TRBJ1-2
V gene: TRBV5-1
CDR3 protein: CASSPGQGNYGYTF
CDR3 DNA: TGTGCCAGCAGCCCGGGACAGGGGAACTATGGCTACACCTTC

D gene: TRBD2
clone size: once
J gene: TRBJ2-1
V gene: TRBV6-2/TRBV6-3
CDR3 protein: CASTQTSGGIYNEQFF
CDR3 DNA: TGTGCCAGCACCCAGACTAGCGGGGGGATTTACAATGAGCAGTTCTTC

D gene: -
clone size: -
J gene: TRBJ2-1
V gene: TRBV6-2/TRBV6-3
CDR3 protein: CASRFHTSAAYNEQFF
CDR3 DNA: TGTGCCAGCAGATTCCACACGTCTGCAGCCTACAATGAGCAGTTCTTC

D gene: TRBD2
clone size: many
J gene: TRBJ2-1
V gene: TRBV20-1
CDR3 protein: CSASQGLGTHEQFF
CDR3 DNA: TGCAGTGCTAGTCAAGGACTAGGAACGCATGAGCAGTTCTTC

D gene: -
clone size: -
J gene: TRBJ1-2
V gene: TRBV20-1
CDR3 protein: CSARDGGAEIYGYTF
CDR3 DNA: TGCAGTGCTAGAGATGGGGGCGCGGAAATATATGGCTACACCTTC

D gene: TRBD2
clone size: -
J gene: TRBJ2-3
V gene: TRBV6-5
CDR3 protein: CASSYFVAGGTDTQYF
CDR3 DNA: TGTGCCAGCAGTTACTTTGTAGCGGGAGGCACAGATACGCAGTATTTT

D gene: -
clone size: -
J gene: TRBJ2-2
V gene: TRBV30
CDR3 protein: CAWSLGANTGELFF
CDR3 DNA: TGTGCCTGGAGTCTAGGGGCGAACACCGGGGAGCTGTTTTTT

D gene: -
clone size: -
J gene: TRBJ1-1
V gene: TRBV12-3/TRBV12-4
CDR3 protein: CASTITPQYPMNTEAFF
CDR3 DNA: TGTGCCAGCACTATTACCCCCCAGTATCCAATGAACACTGAAGCTTTCTTT

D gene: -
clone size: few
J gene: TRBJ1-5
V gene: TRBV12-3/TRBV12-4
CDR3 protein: CASSFLQAKGQPQHF
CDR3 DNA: TGTGCCAGCAGTTTTTTACAGGCTAAAGGTCAGCCCCAGCATTTT

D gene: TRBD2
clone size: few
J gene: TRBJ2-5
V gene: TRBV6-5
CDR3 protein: CASSYSRTSGRRETQYF
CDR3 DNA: TGTGCCAGCAGTTACTCCCGGACTAGCGGGAGGCGTGAGACCCAGTACTTC

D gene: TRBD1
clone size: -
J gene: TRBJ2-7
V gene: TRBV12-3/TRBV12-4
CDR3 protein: CASSETGKHEQYF
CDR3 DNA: TGTGCCAGCAGTGAGACAGGGAAGCACGAGCAGTACTTC

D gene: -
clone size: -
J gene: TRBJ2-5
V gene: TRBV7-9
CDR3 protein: CASIDGSQYGTQYF
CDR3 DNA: TGTGCCAGCATTGACGGCAGTCAATATGGGACCCAGTACTTC

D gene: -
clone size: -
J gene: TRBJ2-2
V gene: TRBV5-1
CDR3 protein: CASSPMGVTRNTGELFF
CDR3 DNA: TGCGCCAGCAGCCCAATGGGGGTTACTAGGAACACCGGGGAGCTGTTTTTT

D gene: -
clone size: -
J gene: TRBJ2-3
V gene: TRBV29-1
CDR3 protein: CSVENLALTDTQYF
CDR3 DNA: TGCAGCGTGGAGAACCTAGCGCTCACAGATACGCAGTATTTT

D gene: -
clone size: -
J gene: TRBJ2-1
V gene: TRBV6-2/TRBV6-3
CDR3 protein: CASIAGGEQFF
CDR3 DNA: TGTGCCAGCATTGCCGGGGGAGAGCAGTTCTTC

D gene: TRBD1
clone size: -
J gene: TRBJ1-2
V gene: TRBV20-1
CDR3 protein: CSAIQGDPYGYTF
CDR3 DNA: TGCAGCGCTATTCAGGGGGATCCATATGGCTACACCTTC

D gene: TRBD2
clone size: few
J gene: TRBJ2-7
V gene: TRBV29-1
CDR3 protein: CSASGRPTYEQYF
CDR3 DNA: TGCAGCGCTAGCGGGAGGCCTACCTACGAGCAGTACTTC

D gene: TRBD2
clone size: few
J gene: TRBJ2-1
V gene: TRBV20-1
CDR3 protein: CSAREGLAASYNEQFF
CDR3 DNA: TGCAGTGCTAGAGAGGGACTAGCGGCCTCTTACAATGAGCAGTTCTTC

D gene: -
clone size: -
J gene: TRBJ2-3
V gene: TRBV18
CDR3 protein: CASSPRQDTDTQYF
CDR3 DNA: TGTGCCAGCTCACCGAGACAGGACACAGATACGCAGTATTTT

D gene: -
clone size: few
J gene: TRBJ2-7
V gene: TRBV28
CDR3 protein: CASSSPQGGLYEQYF
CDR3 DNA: TGTGCCAGCAGTTCTCCTCAGGGGGGGTTGTACGAGCAGTACTTC

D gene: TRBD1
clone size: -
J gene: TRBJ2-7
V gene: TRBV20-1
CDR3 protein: CSARGRDSDYEQYF
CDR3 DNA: TGCAGTGCTAGAGGACGGGACAGTGACTACGAGCAGTACTTC

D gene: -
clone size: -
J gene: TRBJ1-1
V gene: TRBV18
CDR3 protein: CASSPLNLEFQEAFF
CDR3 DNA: TGTGCCAGCTCACCACTAAACCTAGAATTCCAAGAAGCTTTCTTT

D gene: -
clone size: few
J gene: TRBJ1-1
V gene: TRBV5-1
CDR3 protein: CASSLRPINTEAFF
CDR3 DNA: TGCGCCAGCAGCTTAAGGCCGATCAACACTGAAGCTTTCTTT

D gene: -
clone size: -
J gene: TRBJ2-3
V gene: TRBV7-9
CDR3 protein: CASSLHGDTQYF
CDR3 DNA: TGTGCCAGCAGCTTACATGGGGATACGCAGTATTTT

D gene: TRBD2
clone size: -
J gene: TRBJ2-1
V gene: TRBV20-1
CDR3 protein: CSAVGLAAYNEQFF
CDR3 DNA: TGCAGTGCCGTGGGACTAGCGGCCTACAATGAGCAGTTCTTC

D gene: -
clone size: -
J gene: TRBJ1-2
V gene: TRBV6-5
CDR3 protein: CASSYSALGRSGYTF
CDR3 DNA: TGTGCCAGCAGTTACTCGGCCCTCGGAAGATCGGGCTACACCTTC

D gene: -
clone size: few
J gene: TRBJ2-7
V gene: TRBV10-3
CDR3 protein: CAIGQFEQYF
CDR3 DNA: TGTGCCATCGGCCAGTTCGAGCAGTACTTC

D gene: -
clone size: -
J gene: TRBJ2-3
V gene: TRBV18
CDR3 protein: CASSPEFNTDTQYF
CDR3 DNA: TGTGCCAGCTCACCAGAGTTTAACACAGATACGCAGTATTTT

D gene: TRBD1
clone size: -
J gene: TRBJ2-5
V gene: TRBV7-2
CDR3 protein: CASSPTGVEETQYF
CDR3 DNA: TGTGCCAGCAGCCCCACAGGGGTAGAAGAGACCCAGTACTTC

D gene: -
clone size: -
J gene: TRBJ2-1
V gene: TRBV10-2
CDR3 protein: CASRMVHSNEQFF
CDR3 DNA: TGCGCCAGCAGGATGGTGCATTCGAATGAGCAGTTCTTC

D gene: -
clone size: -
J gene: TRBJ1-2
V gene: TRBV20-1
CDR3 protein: CSAAEGFYGYTF
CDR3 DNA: TGCAGTGCCGCGGAGGGGTTCTATGGCTACACCTTC

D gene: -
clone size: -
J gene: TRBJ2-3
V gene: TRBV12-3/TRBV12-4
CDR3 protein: CASGRGAVSDTQYF
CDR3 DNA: TGTGCCAGCGGTCGGGGGGCCGTTTCAGATACGCAGTATTTT

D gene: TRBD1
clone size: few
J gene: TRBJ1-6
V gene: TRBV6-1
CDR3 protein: CASKTAGQGSNSPLHF
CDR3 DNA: TGTGCCAGCAAGACGGCTGGACAGGGTTCGAACTCACCCCTCCACTTT

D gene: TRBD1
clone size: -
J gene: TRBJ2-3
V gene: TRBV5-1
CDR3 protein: CASSLGTASSTDTQYF
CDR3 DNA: TGCGCCAGCAGCCTGGGGACAGCGTCTAGCACAGATACGCAGTATTTT